This T cell receptor (beta chain) derives from a study of blood T cells in healthy people across ages. Study at large: When template switching was applied, about one barcoded beta molecule was captured per two T cells. General study results and limits: In long-lived donors, naive CD4+ cell counts and diversity exceeded those of aged donors.

A second PCR of about 6 to 11 cycles used a sample-barcoded 5' primer and a J-beta primer mix. Via MiXCR, TCRdb re-called the 5' RACE reads, giving one row per CDR3 protein. Here the sample spans about 1.5 million distinct CDR3 sequences, around 39% being singletons. This clonotype was recorded once. What it binds is not known. The CDR3 runs to 15 residues. CDR1 is SGHRS and CDR2 is YFSETQ in the germline V gene. V lost 4 bases and J lost 3, with 13 bases in between. Sequencing was carried out using blood. This TCR derives from a woman aged 18-29 years in good health. The chain is built from TRBV5-1 and TRBJ2-2; D is tentatively TRBD1 or TRBD2 (5 bases each). CDR3 in DNA: TGCGCCAGCAGCGCCCGGGACGGGTACACCGGGGAGCTGTTTTTT. The encoded protein is CASSARDGYTGELFF. Together with reference TRBV5-1 and TRBJ2-2, the CDR3 gives the full variable domain: KAGVTQTPRYLIKTRGQQVTLSCSPISGHRSVSWYQQTPGQGLQFLFEYFSETQRNKGNFPGRFSGRQFSNSRSEMNVSTLELGDSALYLCASSARDGYTGELFFGEGSRLTVL.